Detailed here is one T cell receptor (beta chain). Antigen specificity is unknown. Losses at the gene ends were 4 bases for V and 5 bases for J; bases not matched to a gene: 7. This CDR3 region has 14 residues. Germline CDR1 is SGHRS and CDR2 is YFSETQ. The data originate from a study of cytotoxic CD8 clonotypes in ibrutinib-treated CLL. Study-level background: Outcomes included around 25 partial and 2 complete responses; after median approximately six years, 14 stayed remitted and roughly twelve progressed.

General study results and limits: Clonality was higher at baseline than in age-matched healthy donors and tracked circulating CD8+ T-cell counts. Sustained-remission and progressing patients had unequal sampling times.

The TCR beta libraries used roughly 2.2 micrograms of genomic DNA that came from cryopreserved PBMCs. This table comes from immunoSEQ multiplex PCR, and its TCRdb copy is limited to in-frame clones, with some not included. The table has around 300,000 clones, approximately 80% seen once. The sequence was collected from a human donor with chronic lymphocytic leukemia. The J gene is TRBJ1-2, the V gene TRBV5-1, with 8 bases identical to TRBD1. The sample here was PBMCs, taken before ibrutinib treatment. The CDR3 DNA follows: TGCGCCAGCAGCCAGGACAGGGTCGGGTATGGCTACACCTTC. It codes for CASSQDRVGYGYTF. The complete variable domain, with remaining parts taken from reference TRBV5-1 and TRBJ1-2, reads KAGVTQTPRYLIKTRGQQVTLSCSPISGHRSVSWYQQTPGQGLQFLFEYFSETQRNKGNFPGRFSGRQFSNSRSEMNVSTLELGDSALYLCASSQDRVGYGYTFGSGTRLTVV.